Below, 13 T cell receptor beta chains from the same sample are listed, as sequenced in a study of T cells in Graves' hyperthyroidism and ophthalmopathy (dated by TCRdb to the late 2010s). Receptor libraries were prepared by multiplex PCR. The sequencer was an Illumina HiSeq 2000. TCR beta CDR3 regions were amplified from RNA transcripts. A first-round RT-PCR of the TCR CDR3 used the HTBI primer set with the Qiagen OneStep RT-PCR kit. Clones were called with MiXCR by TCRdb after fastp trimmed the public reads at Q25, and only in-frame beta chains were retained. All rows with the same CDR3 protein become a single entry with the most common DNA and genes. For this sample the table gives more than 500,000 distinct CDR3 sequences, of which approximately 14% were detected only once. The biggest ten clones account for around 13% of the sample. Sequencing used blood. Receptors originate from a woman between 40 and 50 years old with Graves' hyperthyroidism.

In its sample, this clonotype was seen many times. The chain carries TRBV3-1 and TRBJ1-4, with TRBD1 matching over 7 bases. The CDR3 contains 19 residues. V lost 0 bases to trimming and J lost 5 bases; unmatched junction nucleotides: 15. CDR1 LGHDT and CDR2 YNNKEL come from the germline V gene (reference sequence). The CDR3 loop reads CASSQDWGTVTSGNEKLFF. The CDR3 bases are TGTGCCAGCAGCCAAGACTGGGGGACAGTCACGTCGGGCAATGAAAAACTGTTTTTT.

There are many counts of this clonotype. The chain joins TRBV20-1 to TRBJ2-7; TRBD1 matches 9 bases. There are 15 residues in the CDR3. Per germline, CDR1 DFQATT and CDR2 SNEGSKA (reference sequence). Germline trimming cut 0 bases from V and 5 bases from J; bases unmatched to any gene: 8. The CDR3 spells CSARDRRGQGNEQYF. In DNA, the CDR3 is TGCAGTGCTAGAGATCGTAGGGGACAGGGTAACGAGCAGTACTTC.

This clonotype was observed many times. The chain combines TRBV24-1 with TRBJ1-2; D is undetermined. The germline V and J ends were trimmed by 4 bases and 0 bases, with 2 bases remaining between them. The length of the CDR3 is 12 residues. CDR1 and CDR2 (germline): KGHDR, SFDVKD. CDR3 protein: CATSEANYGYTF. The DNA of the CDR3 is TGTGCCACCAGTGAGGCTAACTATGGCTACACCTTC.

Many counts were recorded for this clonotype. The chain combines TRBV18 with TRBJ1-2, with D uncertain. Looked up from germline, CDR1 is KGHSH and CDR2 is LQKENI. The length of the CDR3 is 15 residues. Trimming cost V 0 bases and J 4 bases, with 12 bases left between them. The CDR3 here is CASSPPADYRYGYTF. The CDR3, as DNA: TGTGCCAGCTCACCACCAGCGGATTATCGCTATGGCTACACCTTC. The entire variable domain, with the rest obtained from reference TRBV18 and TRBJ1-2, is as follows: NAGVMQNPRHLVRRRGQEARLRCSPMKGHSHVYWYRQLPEEGLKFMVYLQKENIIDESGMPKERFSAEFPKEGPSILRIQQVVRGDSAAYFCASSPPADYRYGYTFGSGTRLTVV.

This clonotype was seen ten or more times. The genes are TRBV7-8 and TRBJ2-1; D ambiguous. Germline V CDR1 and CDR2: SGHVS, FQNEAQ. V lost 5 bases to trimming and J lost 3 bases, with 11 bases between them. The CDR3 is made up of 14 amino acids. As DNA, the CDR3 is TGTGCCAGCAGCGATACAGAGTTCTACAATGAGCAGTTCTTC. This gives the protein CASSDTEFYNEQFF.

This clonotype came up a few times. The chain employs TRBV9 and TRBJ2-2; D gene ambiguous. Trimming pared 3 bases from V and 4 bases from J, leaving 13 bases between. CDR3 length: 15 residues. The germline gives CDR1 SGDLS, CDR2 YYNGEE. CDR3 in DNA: TGTGCCAGCAGCGCGTTGGCGGCGAGCACCGGGGAGCTGTTTTTT. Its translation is CASSALAASTGELFF.

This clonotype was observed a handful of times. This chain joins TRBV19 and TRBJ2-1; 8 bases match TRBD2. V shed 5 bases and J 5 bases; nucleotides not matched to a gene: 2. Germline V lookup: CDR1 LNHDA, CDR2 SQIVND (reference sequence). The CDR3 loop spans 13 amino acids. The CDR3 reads CASSQRGNNEQFF. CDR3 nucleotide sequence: TGTGCCAGTAGTCAGCGGGGGAACAATGAGCAGTTCTTC.

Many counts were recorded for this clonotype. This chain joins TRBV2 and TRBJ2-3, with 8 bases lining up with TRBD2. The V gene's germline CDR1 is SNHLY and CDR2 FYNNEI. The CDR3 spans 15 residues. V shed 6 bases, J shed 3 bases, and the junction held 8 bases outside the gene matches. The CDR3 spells CASSPVRGGTDTQYF. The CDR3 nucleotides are TGTGCCAGCAGCCCAGTCCGGGGGGGAACAGATACGCAGTATTTT.

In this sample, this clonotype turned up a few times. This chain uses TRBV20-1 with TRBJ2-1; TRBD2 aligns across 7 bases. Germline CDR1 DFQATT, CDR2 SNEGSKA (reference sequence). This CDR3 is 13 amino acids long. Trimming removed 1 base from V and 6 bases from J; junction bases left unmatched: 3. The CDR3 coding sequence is TGCAGTGCTAGAGTGTGGGAGGGCAATGAGCAGTTCTTC. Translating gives CSARVWEGNEQFF.

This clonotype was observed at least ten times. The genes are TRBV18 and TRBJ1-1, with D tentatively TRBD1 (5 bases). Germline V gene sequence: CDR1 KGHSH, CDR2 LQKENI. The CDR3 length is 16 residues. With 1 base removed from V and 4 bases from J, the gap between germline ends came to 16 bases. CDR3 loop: CASSPLETRGVTEAFF. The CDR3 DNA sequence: TGTGCCAGCTCACCACTGGAGACCCGAGGGGTCACTGAAGCTTTCTTT.

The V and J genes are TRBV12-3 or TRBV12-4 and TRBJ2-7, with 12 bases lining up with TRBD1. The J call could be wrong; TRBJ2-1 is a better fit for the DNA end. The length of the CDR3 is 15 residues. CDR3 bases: TGTGCCAGCAGTACCGGGACAGGGGGCGTTCAGAAGCAGTTCTTC. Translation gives CASSTGTGGVQKQFF.

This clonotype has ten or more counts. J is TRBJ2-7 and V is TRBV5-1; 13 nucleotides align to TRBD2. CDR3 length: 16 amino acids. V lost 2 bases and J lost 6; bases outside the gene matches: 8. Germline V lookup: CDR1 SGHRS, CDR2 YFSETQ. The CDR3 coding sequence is TGCGCCAGCAGCTTCGGACTAGCGGGAGAGGTCCTCGAGCAGTACTTC. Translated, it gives CASSFGLAGEVLEQYF.

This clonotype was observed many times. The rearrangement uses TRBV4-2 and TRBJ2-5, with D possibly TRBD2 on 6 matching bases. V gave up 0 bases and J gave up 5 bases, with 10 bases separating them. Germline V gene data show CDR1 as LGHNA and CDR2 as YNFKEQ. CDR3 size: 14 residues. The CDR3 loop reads CASSQDTGVETQYF. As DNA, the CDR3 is TGTGCCAGCAGCCAAGACACGGGAGTGGAGACCCAGTACTTC.